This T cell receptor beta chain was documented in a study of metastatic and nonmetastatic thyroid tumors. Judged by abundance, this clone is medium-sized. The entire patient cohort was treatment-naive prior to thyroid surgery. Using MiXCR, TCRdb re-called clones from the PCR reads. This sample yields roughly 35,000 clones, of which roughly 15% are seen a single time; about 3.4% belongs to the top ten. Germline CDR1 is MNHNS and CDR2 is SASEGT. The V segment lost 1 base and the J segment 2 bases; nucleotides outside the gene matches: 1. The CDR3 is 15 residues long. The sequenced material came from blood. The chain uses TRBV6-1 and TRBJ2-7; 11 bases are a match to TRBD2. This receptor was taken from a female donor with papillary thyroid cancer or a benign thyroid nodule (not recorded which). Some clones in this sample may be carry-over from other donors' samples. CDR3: CASSEELAGAYEQYF. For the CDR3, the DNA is TGTGCCAGCAGTGAAGAACTAGCGGGAGCCTACGAGCAGTACTTC.